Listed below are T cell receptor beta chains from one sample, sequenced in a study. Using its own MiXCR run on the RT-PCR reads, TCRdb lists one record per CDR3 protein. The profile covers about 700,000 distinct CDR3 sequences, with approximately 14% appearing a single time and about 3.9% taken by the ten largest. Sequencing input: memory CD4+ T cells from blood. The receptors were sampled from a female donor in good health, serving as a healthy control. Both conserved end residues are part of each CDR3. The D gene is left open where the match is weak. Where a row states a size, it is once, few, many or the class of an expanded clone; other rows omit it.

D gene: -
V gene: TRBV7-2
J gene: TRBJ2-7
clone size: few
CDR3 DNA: TGTGCCAGCAGCTTCATTGGGCCCTACGAGCAGTACTTC
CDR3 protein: CASSFIGPYEQYF

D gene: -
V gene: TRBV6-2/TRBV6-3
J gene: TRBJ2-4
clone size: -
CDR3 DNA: TGTGCCAGCGGGGCCCAGCCGAGACAGGCACTTAGGAGGGACATTCAGTACTTC
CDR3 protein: CASGAQPRQALRRDIQYF

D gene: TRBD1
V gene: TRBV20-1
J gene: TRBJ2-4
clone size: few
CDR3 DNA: TGCAGTGCTAGCCGGACAGGGCGAGGAGACATTCAGTACTTC
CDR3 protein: CSASRTGRGDIQYF

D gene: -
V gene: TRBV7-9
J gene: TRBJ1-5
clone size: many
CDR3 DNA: TGTGCCAGCAGCTTCGGGCTCAATCAGCCCCAGCATTTT
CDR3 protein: CASSFGLNQPQHF

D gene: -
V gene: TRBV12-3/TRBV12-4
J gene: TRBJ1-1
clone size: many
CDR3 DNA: TGTGCCAGCAGCCGGGAGAACACTGAAGCTTTCTTT
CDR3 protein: CASSRENTEAFF

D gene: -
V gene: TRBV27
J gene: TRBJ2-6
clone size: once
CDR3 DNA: TGTGCCAGCAGTTTATACGGGGAGTCGGTATCTGGGGCCAACGTCCTGACTTTC
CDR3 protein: CASSLYGESVSGANVLTF

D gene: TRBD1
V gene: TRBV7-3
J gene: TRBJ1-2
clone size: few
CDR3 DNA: TGTGCCAGCAGCGCCGCGAGGACAGGGAGGACGGGCTACACCTTC
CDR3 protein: CASSAARTGRTGYTF

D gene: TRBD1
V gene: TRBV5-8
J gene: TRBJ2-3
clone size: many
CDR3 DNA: TGTGCCAGCAGCCCGCGGACAGGGCGGATGGTTACGCAGTATTTT
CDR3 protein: CASSPRTGRMVTQYF

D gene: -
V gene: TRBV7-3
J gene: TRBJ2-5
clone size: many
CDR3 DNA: TGTGCCAGCAGCAGGGGAAGCCAAGAGACCCAGTACTTC
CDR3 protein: CASSRGSQETQYF

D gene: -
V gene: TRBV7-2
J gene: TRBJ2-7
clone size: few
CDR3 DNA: TGTGCCAGCAGCTTAGGGGCAGGGAGCGAGCAGTACTTC
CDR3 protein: CASSLGAGSEQYF

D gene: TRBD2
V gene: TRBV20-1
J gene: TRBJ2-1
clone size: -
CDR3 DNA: TGCAGTGCTAGTTGGCAAGGCGGGAGCTCCTACAATGAGCAGTTCTTC
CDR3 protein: CSASWQGGSSYNEQFF

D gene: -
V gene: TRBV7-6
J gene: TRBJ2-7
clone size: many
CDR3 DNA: TGTGCCAGCAGCTCGGGCTATTTCGCCTACGAGCAGTACTTC
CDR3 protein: CASSSGYFAYEQYF

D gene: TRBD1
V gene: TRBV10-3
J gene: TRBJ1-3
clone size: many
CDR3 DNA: TGTGCCATCCGGAATCAGGGGGCGGGTGGAAACACCATATATTTT
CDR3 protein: CAIRNQGAGGNTIYF

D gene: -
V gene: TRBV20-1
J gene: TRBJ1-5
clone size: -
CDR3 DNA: TGCAGTGCTAGAGAGCCCCTGGGCAGGGGATGGGATCAGCCCCAGCATTTT
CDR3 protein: CSAREPLGRGWDQPQHF

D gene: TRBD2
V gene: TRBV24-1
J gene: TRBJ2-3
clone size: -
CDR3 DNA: TGTGCCACCAGTGACGTTGGTGGGAGGGGAGATACGCAGTATTTT
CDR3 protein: CATSDVGGRGDTQYF